Presented here are 7 T cell receptor beta chains from one specimen sequenced in a study of response to subunit inactivated influenza vaccine. TCRdb analysed the RT-PCR reads with MiXCR anew, one entry per CDR3 protein. The table shows under 850,000 distinct CDR3 sequences, with about a fifth occurring only once. The input for sequencing was PBMCs from blood, taken about 5 days after vaccination. The receptor source for this set is a man aged 50 to 60 who received an inactivated influenza vaccine.

The table lists this clonotype with many counts. The genes are TRBV15 and TRBJ2-1; 13 bases fit TRBD2. Trimming at V came to 0 bases and at J to 9 bases, leaving 11 bases not matched to a gene. From germline, CDR1 is LNHNV and CDR2 YYDKDF (reference sequence). This CDR3 is built from 18 residues. DNA for the CDR3: TGTGCCACCAGCAGAGACTCACTCCGGACTAGCGGGAGTCTTGAGCAGTTCTTC. Translated, it gives CATSRDSLRTSGSLEQFF.

This clonotype was counted a few times. This chain links TRBV12-3 or TRBV12-4 with TRBJ1-2; D unclear. The CDR3 spans 13 residues. V dropped 5 bases and J dropped 8 bases, with 15 bases sitting between them. The CDR3 coding sequence is TGTGCCAGCAGTATGGGAGGGCGAGGGGGCTACACCTTC. Amino acid sequence: CASSMGGRGGYTF.

Only a few counts were recorded for this clonotype. J is TRBJ1-1 and V is TRBV12-3 or TRBV12-4; no definite D call. The CDR3 has 13 amino acids. V was pared by 7 bases and J by 0 bases, with 9 bases between. This CDR3 is CASKLHLNTEAFF. Written as DNA, the CDR3 is TGTGCCAGCAAATTACACCTGAACACTGAAGCTTTCTTT.

This clonotype appeared a few times. The chain uses TRBV7-9 and TRBJ2-3; D may match TRBD1 or TRBD2 (5 bases each). This CDR3 spans 15 amino acids. Per the germline V gene, CDR1 is SEHNR and CDR2 is FQNEAQ (reference sequence). V shed 3 bases and J shed 0 bases, with 10 bases lying between them. The CDR3 spells CASSFGTTSTDTQYF. CDR3 coding DNA: TGTGCCAGCAGCTTCGGGACGACTAGCACAGATACGCAGTATTTT. Using reference TRBV7-9 and TRBJ2-3 for the parts outside the CDR3, the full variable domain is DTGVSQNPRHKITKRGQNVTFRCDPISEHNRLYWYRQTLGQGPEFLTYFQNEAQLEKSRLLSDRFSAERPKGSFSTLEIQRTEQGDSAMYLCASSFGTTSTDTQYFGPGTRLTVL.

This clonotype occurred a few times. The chain joins TRBV7-2 to TRBJ1-4, with TRBD1 matching over 9 bases. The V gene's germline CDR1 is SGHTA and CDR2 FQGNSA. This CDR3 has 15 residues. Losses at the gene ends were 5 bases for V and 5 bases for J; bases not matched to a gene: 6. The DNA of the CDR3 is TGTGCCAGCAGCATCTCCGGGACAGGGAATGAAAAACTGTTTTTT. The encoded protein is CASSISGTGNEKLFF.

The chain links TRBV4-2 to TRBJ1-1; 8 bases fit TRBD1. Germline CDR1 and CDR2: LGHNA and YNFKEQ. The CDR3 is made up of 12 amino acids. J was trimmed by 8 bases and V by 3 bases; bases with no gene match: 2. The chain's CDR3 is CASSHRDREAFF. CDR3 sequence (DNA): TGTGCCAGCAGCCACCGGGACAGGGAAGCTTTCTTT.

This clonotype was seen ten or more times. The chain links TRBV9 to TRBJ1-5; D possibly corresponds to TRBD1 (5 bases). There are 14 residues in the CDR3. The germline V gene has CDR1 SGDLS and CDR2 YYNGEE. The V gene lost 0 bases and the J gene lost 4 bases, with 8 bases spanning the gap. The CDR3 sequence: CASSVDGANQPQHF. The CDR3 nucleotides read TGTGCCAGCAGCGTAGATGGGGCGAATCAGCCCCAGCATTTT.